These 12 T cell receptor beta chains originate from one sample sequenced in a study of blood T cell repertoires in COVID-19. TCRdb's copy holds only in-frame clones and misses some; the assay was immunoSEQ multiplex PCR. The sample consists of over 70,000 clones, less than 95% of them appearing once. The specimen sequenced was peripheral blood. Receptor source: a man younger than 35 with COVID-19, enrolled during active disease.

The genes are TRBV5-4 and TRBJ2-5; 11 nucleotides line up with TRBD2. The CDR3 spans 15 residues. V shed 2 bases, J shed 3 bases, and the junction held 3 bases outside the gene matches. The germline CDR1 and CDR2 sequences are SGHNT and YYREEE (reference sequence). This chain's CDR3 is CASSLQLAGEETQYF. CDR3 in DNA: TGTGCCAGCAGCTTACAACTAGCGGGAGAAGAGACCCAGTACTTC.

The chain has TRBV19 and TRBJ1-5; 7 nucleotides match TRBD1. Germline-derived CDR1 and CDR2 are LNHDA and SQIVND (reference sequence). This CDR3 is built from 14 residues. Losses at the gene ends were 10 bases for V and 1 base for J; bases not matched to a gene: 7. CDR3 coding DNA: TGTGCCACCCGACAGGGCTTGAGCAATCAGCCCCAGCATTTT. Protein sequence: CATRQGLSNQPQHF.

The chain couples TRBV13 to TRBJ1-1; 7 nucleotides align to TRBD1. Germline CDR1 reads PRHDT; CDR2 reads FYEKMQ (reference sequence). The J segment lost 2 bases and the V segment lost 6 bases, leaving 15 bases of the junction unmatched. This CDR3 is built from 17 residues. The CDR3 DNA follows: TGTGCCAGCAGTCCTCTCTCGACCTGGGACAGTAACACTGAAGCTTTCTTT. It codes for CASSPLSTWDSNTEAFF.

V is TRBV7-2 and J is TRBJ2-3, with TRBD2 as a possible D gene (6 bases). Trimming cost V 5 bases and J 0 bases, with 12 bases left between them. This CDR3 spans 15 amino acids. The V gene's germline CDR1 is SGHTA and CDR2 FQGNSA. The CDR3 DNA follows: TGTGCCAGCAGCGCCCGGGGGACTAGCACAGATACGCAGTATTTT. Its protein is CASSARGTSTDTQYF.

This chain joins TRBV7-9 and TRBJ2-7, with TRBD1 as a possible D gene (6 bases). The CDR3 length is 15 residues. Germline lookup yields CDR1 SEHNR and CDR2 FQNEAQ (reference sequence). V dropped 5 bases and J dropped 4 bases, with 18 bases sitting between them. CDR3 nucleotide sequence: TGTGCCAGCAGCCCCCCCGGACAGCTTCTATACGAGCAGTACTTC. Its translation is CASSPPGQLLYEQYF. Based on the CDR3 plus reference TRBV7-9 and TRBJ2-7, the full variable domain is DTGVSQNPRHKITKRGQNVTFRCDPISEHNRLYWYRQTLGQGPEFLTYFQNEAQLEKSRLLSDRFSAERPKGSFSTLEIQRTEQGDSAMYLCASSPPGQLLYEQYFGPGTRLTVT.

This chain connects TRBV25-1 to TRBJ2-7; D is perhaps TRBD2 (5 bases). There are 14 residues in the CDR3. Germline CDR1 MGHDK, CDR2 SYGVNS. V was pared by 4 bases and J by 3 bases, with 13 bases between. As DNA, the CDR3 is TGTGCCAGCAGTGTGAGCGGACCACTCTACGAGCAGTACTTC. This gives the protein CASSVSGPLYEQYF.

With respect to this clone: This CDR3 is also generated by other DNA sequences in the sample. The chain combines TRBV9 with TRBJ2-7; TRBD2 agrees at 8 bases. The CDR3 consists of 14 residues. The junction had 4 bases not matched to a gene; V was cut back by 4 bases and J by 1 base. CDR1 is SGDLS and CDR2 is YYNGEE in the germline V gene. CDR3 amino acids: CASSPRGGSYEQYF. CDR3 bases: TGTGCCAGCAGCCCACGGGGGGGATCCTACGAGCAGTACTTC.

Here the CDR3 reads CASTQAGVSYEQYF. The DNA of the CDR3 is TGTGCCAGCACACAAGCGGGAGTCTCCTACGAGCAGTACTTC. V and J are TRBV7-9 and TRBJ2-7; 8 nucleotides match TRBD2. CDR1 is SEHNR and CDR2 is FQNEAQ in the germline V gene (reference sequence). Losses at the gene ends were 7 bases for V and 0 bases for J; bases not matched to a gene: 5. This CDR3 spans 14 amino acids.

The chain recombines TRBV7-9 with TRBJ2-7; a possible D gene is TRBD2 (5 bases). V was shortened by 5 bases and J by 6 bases, with 11 bases between the two germline ends. Germline V gene data show CDR1 as SEHNR and CDR2 as FQNEAQ (reference sequence). This CDR3 is 12 amino acids long. CDR3 in amino acids: CASSPGVSEQYF. In DNA, the CDR3 is TGTGCCAGCAGCCCCGGGGTCAGCGAGCAGTACTTC.

The CDR3 nucleotides are TGTGCCAGTAGTATCGGACACGCTAACACTGAAGCTTTCTTT. It specifies CASSIGHANTEAFF. The chain combines TRBV19 with TRBJ1-1; possible D gene TRBD1, 5 bases. This CDR3 spans 14 amino acids. V lost 3 bases and J lost 2, with 10 bases in between. Germline lookup yields CDR1 LNHDA and CDR2 SQIVND (reference sequence).

In its sample, this clone was seen a few times. V is TRBV5-8 and J is TRBJ1-5, with D possibly being TRBD1 (5 bases). Germline CDR1 is SGHTS and CDR2 is YDEGEE. V gave up 6 bases and J gave up 0 bases, with 7 bases separating them. The CDR3 spans 13 residues. In DNA, the CDR3 is TGTGCCAGCAATGGGGCTAGCAATCAGCCCCAGCATTTT. Translated, it gives CASNGASNQPQHF.

CDR3: CASSDGLAGLRDTQYF. The DNA for the CDR3 is TGTGCCAGCAGTGATGGACTAGCGGGTCTTAGAGATACGCAGTATTTT. The chain combines TRBV27 with TRBJ2-3, with 11 bases that match TRBD2. Looked up from germline, CDR1 is MNHEY and CDR2 is SMNVEV (reference sequence). After removal of 5 bases from V and 5 bases from J, the junction contained 9 bases not matched to a gene. The CDR3 runs to 16 residues.